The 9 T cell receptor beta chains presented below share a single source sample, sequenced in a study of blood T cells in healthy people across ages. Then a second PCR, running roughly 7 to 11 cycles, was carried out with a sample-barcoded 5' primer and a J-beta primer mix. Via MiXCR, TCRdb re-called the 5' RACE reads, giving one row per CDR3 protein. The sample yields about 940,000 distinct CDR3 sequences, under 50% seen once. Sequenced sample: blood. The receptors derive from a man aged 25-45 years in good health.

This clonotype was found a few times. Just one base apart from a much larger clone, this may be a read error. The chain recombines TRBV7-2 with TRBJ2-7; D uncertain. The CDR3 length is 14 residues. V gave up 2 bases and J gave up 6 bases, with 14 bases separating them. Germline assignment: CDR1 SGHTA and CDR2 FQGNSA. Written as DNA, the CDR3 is TGTGCCAGCAGCTTAAGGCGTCTCGCTCCCGAGCAGTACTTC. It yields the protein CASSLRRLAPEQYF.

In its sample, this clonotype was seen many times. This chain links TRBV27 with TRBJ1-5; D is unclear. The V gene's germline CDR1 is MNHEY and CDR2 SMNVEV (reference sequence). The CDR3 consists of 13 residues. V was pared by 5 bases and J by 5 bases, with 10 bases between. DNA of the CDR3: TGTGCCAGCAGTCGCCTAAGGGATCAGCCCCAGCATTTT. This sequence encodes CASSRLRDQPQHF.

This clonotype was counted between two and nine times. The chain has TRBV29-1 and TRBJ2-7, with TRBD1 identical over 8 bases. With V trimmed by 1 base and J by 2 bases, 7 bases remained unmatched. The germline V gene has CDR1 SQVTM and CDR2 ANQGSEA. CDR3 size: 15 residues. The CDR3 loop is CSVEARGQETYEQYF. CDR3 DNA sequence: TGCAGCGTTGAAGCCAGGGGACAGGAGACCTACGAGCAGTACTTC.

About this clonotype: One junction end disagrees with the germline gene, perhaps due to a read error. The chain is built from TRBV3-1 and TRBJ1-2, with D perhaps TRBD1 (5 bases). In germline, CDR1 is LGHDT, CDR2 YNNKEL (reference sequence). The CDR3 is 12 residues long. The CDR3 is CASQMGENGCTF. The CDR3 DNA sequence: TGTGCCAGCCAAATGGGGGAGAATGGCTGCACCTTC.

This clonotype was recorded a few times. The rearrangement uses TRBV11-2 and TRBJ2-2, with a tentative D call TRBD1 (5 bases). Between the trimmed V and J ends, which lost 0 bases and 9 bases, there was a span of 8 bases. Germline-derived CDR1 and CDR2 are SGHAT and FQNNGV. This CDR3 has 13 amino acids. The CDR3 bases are TGTGCCAGCAGCTTAGACAGGGTCCGGGAGCTGTTTTTT. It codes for CASSLDRVRELFF. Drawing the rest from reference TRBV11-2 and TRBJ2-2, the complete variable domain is EAGVAQSPRYKIIEKRQSVAFWCNPISGHATLYWYQQILGQGPKLLIQFQNNGVVDDSQLPKDRFSAERLKGVDSTLKIQPAKLEDSAVYLCASSLDRVRELFFGEGSRLTVL.

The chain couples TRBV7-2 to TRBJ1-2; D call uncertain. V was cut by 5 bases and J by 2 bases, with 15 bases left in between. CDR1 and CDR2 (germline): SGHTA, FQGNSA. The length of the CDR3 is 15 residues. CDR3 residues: CASSPPGPRNYGYTF. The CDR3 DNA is TGTGCCAGCAGCCCCCCCGGGCCTCGAAACTATGGCTACACCTTC.

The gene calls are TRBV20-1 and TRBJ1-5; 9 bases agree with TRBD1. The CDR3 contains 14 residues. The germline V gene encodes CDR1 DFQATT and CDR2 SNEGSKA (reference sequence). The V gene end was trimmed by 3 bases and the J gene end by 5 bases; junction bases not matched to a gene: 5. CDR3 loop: CSASGTGIHQPQHF. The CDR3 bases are TGCAGTGCTAGCGGGACAGGGATTCATCAGCCCCAGCATTTT.

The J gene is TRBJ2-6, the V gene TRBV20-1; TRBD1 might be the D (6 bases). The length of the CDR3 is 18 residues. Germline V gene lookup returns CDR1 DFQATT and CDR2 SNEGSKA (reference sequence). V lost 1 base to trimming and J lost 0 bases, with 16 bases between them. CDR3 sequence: CSARGRDILPSGANVLTF. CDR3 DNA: TGCAGTGCTAGAGGACGGGACATCCTCCCCTCTGGGGCCAACGTCCTGACTTTC.

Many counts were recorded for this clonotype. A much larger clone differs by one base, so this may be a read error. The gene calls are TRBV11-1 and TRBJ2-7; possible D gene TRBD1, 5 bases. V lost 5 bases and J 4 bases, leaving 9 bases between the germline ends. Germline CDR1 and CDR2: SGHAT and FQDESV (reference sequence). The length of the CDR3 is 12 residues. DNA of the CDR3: TGTGCCAGCAGCCCGACAGAGTACGAGCAGTACTTC. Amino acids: CASSPTEYEQYF.